These 13 T cell receptor beta chains share one sample of origin, sequenced in a study of blood T cell repertoires in COVID-19 (dated by TCRdb to 2020 to 2022). The library relied on the immunoSEQ multiplex PCR assay. Here the immuneACCESS table is served through TCRdb, limited to in-frame sequences with V and J called. Missing clones are a known gap in these copies; in checked studies unresolved V genes cover under half, and the rest lacks a known reason. Here the sample has 150,000 to 200,000 clones; 94% occur a single time. Jointly, the top ten make up 0.6% to 0.9% of the sample. The sequenced sample was peripheral blood. All receptors come from a man aged 25-40 years with COVID-19, enrolled during active disease.

The chain employs TRBV24-1 and TRBJ2-5, with D hard to call. V lost 2 bases and J 6 bases, leaving 9 bases between the germline ends. The germline gives CDR1 KGHDR, CDR2 SFDVKD. The CDR3 has 13 residues. CDR3 DNA sequence: TGTGCCACCAGTGATTCTTCTCCCCAGACCCAGTACTTC. Its translation: CATSDSSPQTQYF.

The chain is built from TRBV27 and TRBJ1-4; possible D gene TRBD1, 6 bases. The CDR3 has 14 residues. Germline CDR1 is MNHEY and CDR2 is SMNVEV (reference sequence). V was trimmed by 3 bases and J by 6 bases, leaving 11 bases between them. In DNA, the CDR3 is TGTGCCAGCAGTTTGGGTAGGGGGTATGAAAAACTGTTTTTT. Protein sequence: CASSLGRGYEKLFF.

V and J are TRBV6-2 or TRBV6-3 and TRBJ1-5, with 8 bases lining up with TRBD1. Germline V CDR1 and CDR2: MNHEY, SVGEGT. Trimming took 2 bases from V and 6 from J; bases not matched to a gene: 6. There are 15 residues in the CDR3. CDR3 sequence (DNA): TGTGCCAGCAGTTACACAGGGGGTTTAAGTCAGCCCCAGCATTTT. Translated: CASSYTGGLSQPQHF.

The chain recombines TRBV7-6 with TRBJ2-5; D might be TRBD2 (6 bases). The CDR3 consists of 14 residues. Trimming stripped 4 bases from V and 5 bases from J, with 14 bases between. Germline V gene sequence: CDR1 SGHVS, CDR2 FNYEAQ. Written as DNA, the CDR3 is TGTGCCAGCAGCTGGGACTCGAGGGAGGAGACCCAGTACTTC. It encodes CASSWDSREETQYF.

This chain joins TRBV10-3 and TRBJ2-5; 11 bases fit TRBD2. This CDR3 comprises 16 residues. V was clipped by 11 bases and J by 4 bases; unmatched bases: 15. Looked up from germline, CDR1 is ENHRY and CDR2 is SYGVKD. CDR3 sequence reads: CASGLSSTSGGETQYF. In DNA, the CDR3 is TGTGCCTCGGGACTTAGTTCAACTAGCGGGGGAGAGACCCAGTACTTC.

J is TRBJ2-7 and V is TRBV18; 9 nucleotides align to TRBD2. The CDR3 loop spans 15 amino acids. Trimming removed 5 bases from V and 2 bases from J; junction bases left unmatched: 7. Per the germline V gene, CDR1 is KGHSH and CDR2 is LQKENI. The DNA of the CDR3 is TGTGCCAGCTCAAGGCAGCTAGCGGGGACCTACGAGCAGTACTTC. Translation: CASSRQLAGTYEQYF. Using reference TRBV18 and TRBJ2-7 for the parts outside the CDR3, the full variable domain is NAGVMQNPRHLVRRRGQEARLRCSPMKGHSHVYWYRQLPEEGLKFMVYLQKENIIDESGMPKERFSAEFPKEGPSILRIQQVVRGDSAAYFCASSRQLAGTYEQYFGPGTRLTVT.

This sequence joins TRBV21-1 and TRBJ1-5. TRBV21-1 is listed as a pseudogene. The CDR3 has 11 residues. CDR3 residues: CASSPGKPQHF. The CDR3, as DNA: TGTGCCAGCAGCCCGGGGAAGCCCCAGCATTTT.

The J gene is TRBJ1-6, the V gene TRBV10-3, with TRBD1 identical over 9 bases. Germline loops: CDR1 ENHRY, CDR2 SYGVKD. The CDR3 contains 15 residues. V shed 0 bases, J shed 8 bases, and the junction held 2 bases outside the gene matches. The CDR3 loop is CAISESQGADSPLHF. CDR3 in DNA: TGTGCCATCAGTGAGTCACAGGGGGCGGATTCACCCCTCCACTTT.

V gene TRBV5-4 combines with J gene TRBJ2-1; 15 bases are shared with TRBD2. Germline trimming cut 0 bases from V and 7 bases from J; bases unmatched to any gene: 5. The CDR3 covers 17 residues. Per the germline V gene, CDR1 is SGHNT and CDR2 is YYREEE (reference sequence). The chain's CDR3 is CASSLDGLAGGSNEQFF. The DNA of the CDR3 is TGTGCCAGCAGCTTGGACGGACTAGCGGGGGGGAGTAATGAGCAGTTCTTC.

The chain carries TRBV5-1 and TRBJ2-3; D remains unclear. There are 15 residues in the CDR3. V was clipped by 0 bases and J by 0 bases, with 8 bases between them. CDR1 and CDR2 (germline): SGHRS, YFSETQ. DNA for the CDR3: TGCGCCAGCAGCTTGGCCGCGACTAGCACAGATACGCAGTATTTT. Protein: CASSLAATSTDTQYF.

J is TRBJ2-3 and V is TRBV7-3, with TRBD2 identical over 14 bases. Germline-derived CDR1 and CDR2 are SGHTA and FQGTGA. The CDR3 length is 17 residues. Trimming removed 4 bases from V and 6 bases from J; junction bases left unmatched: 9. CDR3 region: CASSSHPRTSGGDTQYF. The CDR3 DNA reads TGTGCCAGCAGCTCCCATCCTCGGACTAGCGGGGGGGATACGCAGTATTTT.

The rearrangement joins TRBV7-9 to TRBJ2-3, with a tentative D call TRBD2 (7 bases). V was clipped by 1 base and J by 2 bases, with 16 bases between them. The CDR3 covers 17 residues. Looked up from germline, CDR1 is SEHNR and CDR2 is FQNEAQ (reference sequence). CDR3 coding DNA: TGTGCCAGCAGCTTAGGGGCGGCGGGGGCCTCCACAGATACGCAGTATTTT. Protein: CASSLGAAGASTDTQYF.

A single count supports this clone. CDR3 sequence reads: CASRPQGAGEKLFF. The CDR3 DNA follows: TGTGCCAGCAGACCCCAGGGGGCTGGTGAAAAACTGTTTTTT. The rearrangement joins TRBV6-5 to TRBJ1-4, with 8 bases identical to TRBD1. The germline gives CDR1 MNHEY, CDR2 SVGAGI. J gave up 7 bases and V 6 bases, and 7 bases lay outside the gene matches. The CDR3 runs to 14 residues.